This T cell receptor beta chain was sequenced in a study of cytomegalovirus exposure and HLA in healthy donors. Use of 60 Vbeta and 13 Jbeta primers characterized the PCR. TCRdb's copy holds only in-frame clones and misses some; the assay was immunoSEQ multiplex PCR. The table includes some 200,000 clones, 70% to 85% detected once. The TCR comes from a boy between 2 and 10 years old in good health and CMV-seronegative. Sequenced input: PBMCs.

The CDR3 loop reads CASSARQGLNSPLHF. The CDR3 bases are TGTGCCAGCAGCGCAAGACAGGGACTTAATTCACCCCTCCACTTT. V gene TRBV7-9 combines with J gene TRBJ1-6; 7 positions agree with TRBD1. CDR3 length equals 15 residues. The germline gives CDR1 SEHNR, CDR2 FQNEAQ (reference sequence). J was trimmed by 6 bases and V by 5 bases; bases with no gene match: 7.